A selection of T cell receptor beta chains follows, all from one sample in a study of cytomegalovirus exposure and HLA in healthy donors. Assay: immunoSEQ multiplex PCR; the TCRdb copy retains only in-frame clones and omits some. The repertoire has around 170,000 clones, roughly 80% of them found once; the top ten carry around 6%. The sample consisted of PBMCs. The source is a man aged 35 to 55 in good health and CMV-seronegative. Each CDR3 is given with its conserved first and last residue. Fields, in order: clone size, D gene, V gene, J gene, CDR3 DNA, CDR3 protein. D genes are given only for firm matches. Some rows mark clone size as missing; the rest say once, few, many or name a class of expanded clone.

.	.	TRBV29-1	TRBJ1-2	TGCAGCGTGAGCCCGGGCGGGACCTATGGCTACACCTTC	CSVSPGGTYGYTF
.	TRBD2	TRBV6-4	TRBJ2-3	TGTGCCAGCAGAATACTTCCATCGCGGGAGGGAGATACGCAGTATTTT	CASRILPSREGDTQYF
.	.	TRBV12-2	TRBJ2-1	TGTGCAAGTCGCTTAGGGCGGACTAGCGGGAGTTCGGACAATGAGCAGTTCTTC	CASRLGRTSGSSDNEQFF
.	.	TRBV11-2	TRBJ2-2	TGTGCCAGCAGCTTAGTGTCAGGGTCCGGGGAGCTGTTTTTT	CASSLVSGSGELFF
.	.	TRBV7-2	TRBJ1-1	TGTGCCAGCAGCTTAACCAGGGGCGCTGAAGCTTTCTTT	CASSLTRGAEAFF
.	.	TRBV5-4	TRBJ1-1	TGTGCCAGCAGCTTAAGGGGATACACTGAAGCTTTCTTT	CASSLRGYTEAFF
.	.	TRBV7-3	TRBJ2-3	TGTGCCAGCAGCTTACATCCCTCCAGGGTTAGGGCAGATACGCAGTATTTT	CASSLHPSRVRADTQYF
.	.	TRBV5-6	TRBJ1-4	TGTGCCAGCAGCTTTGGGCGAACAAATGAAAAACTGTTTTTT	CASSFGRTNEKLFF
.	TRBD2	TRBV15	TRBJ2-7	TGTGCCACCAGCAGGACAGTTCTAGCGGTCTCCTACGAGCAGTACTTC	CATSRTVLAVSYEQYF
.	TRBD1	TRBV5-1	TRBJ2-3	TGCGCCAGCAGCCTCCGGACAGGGTCGGATACGCAGTATTTT	CASSLRTGSDTQYF
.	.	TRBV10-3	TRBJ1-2	TGTGCCATTAAAGCTATACGGGATAACTATGGCTACACCTTC	CAIKAIRDNYGYTF
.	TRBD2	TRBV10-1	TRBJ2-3	TGCGCCAGCAGTGGGCGGGCTGGACTAGCAGTATCCACAGATACGCAGTATTTT	CASSGRAGLAVSTDTQYF
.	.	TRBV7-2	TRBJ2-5	TGCGCCAGCAGCTTAGAGGGCGGGGAGACCCAGTACTTC	CASSLEGGETQYF
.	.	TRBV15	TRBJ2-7	TGTGCCACCAGCAGAGGTCCCGCCCGGACAGCCTACGAGCAGTACTTC	CATSRGPARTAYEQYF
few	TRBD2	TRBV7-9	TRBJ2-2	TGTGCCAGCAGCCGACTAGCGGGGGCCGACACCGGGGAGCTGTTTTTT	CASSRLAGADTGELFF
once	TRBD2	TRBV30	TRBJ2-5	TGTGCCTGGAGTGTACGTGGGACTAGCGGCCAAGAGACCCAGTACTTC	CAWSVRGTSGQETQYF
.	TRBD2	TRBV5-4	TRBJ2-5	TGTGCCAGCAGTTTTACCGGGACTAGCAGCCAAGAGACCCAGTACTTC	CASSFTGTSSQETQYF
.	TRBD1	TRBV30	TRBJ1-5	TGTGCCTGGGACAGGGGCTCCTATCAGCCCCAGCATTTT	CAWDRGSYQPQHF
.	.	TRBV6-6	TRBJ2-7	TGTGCCAGCAGTACTCCCGCAGGGGACTACGAGCAGTACTTC	CASSTPAGDYEQYF
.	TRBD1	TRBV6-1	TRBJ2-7	TGTGCCAGCAGTGAAGCGGGGACAGCGCTGGACTCCCGAGAAGAGCAGTACTTC	CASSEAGTALDSREEQYF